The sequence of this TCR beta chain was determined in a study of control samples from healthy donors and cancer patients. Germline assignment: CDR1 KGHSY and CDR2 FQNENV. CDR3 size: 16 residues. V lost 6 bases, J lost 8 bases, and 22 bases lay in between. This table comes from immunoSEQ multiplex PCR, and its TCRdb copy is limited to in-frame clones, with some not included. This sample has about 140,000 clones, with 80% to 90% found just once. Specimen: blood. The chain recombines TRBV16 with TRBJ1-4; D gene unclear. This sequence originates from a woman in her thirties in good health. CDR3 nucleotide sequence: TGTGCCAGCAGTCCCCCCCGATCGCCAAGAGGGGAAAAACTGTTTTTT. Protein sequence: CASSPPRSPRGEKLFF.